The sequence of this T cell receptor (beta chain) was determined in a study of blood T cell repertoires in COVID-19. In the study overall: The United States, Italy and Spain supplied acute and convalescent COVID-19 samples. Sources were T cells, B-cell-depleted T cells, or PBMCs; the material itself was cDNA or gDNA.

Some clones are missing from TCRdb's copy, which holds only in-frame ones; the method was immunoSEQ multiplex PCR. There are fewer than 250,000 clones in the sample; 80% to 90% occur only once, and roughly 2.5% lies in the top ten. The V and J ends lost 3 bases and 9 bases, in that order; junction bases with no gene match: 4. The length of the CDR3 is 12 residues. CDR1 and CDR2 (germline): GTSNPN, SVGIG (reference sequence). This receptor was identified in a woman in her thirties or forties with active or convalescent COVID-19. The sequenced material came from peripheral blood. The chain joins TRBV30 to TRBJ2-3, with 9 bases lining up with TRBD1. The CDR3 bases are TGTGCCTGGAGAGACAGGGGGGGGACGCAGTATTTT. Translating it yields CAWRDRGGTQYF.